Presented here are 24 T cell receptor beta chains from one specimen sequenced in a study of cytomegalovirus exposure and HLA in healthy donors. This PCR relied on a set of 60 Vbeta primers and 13 Jbeta primers. TCRdb's table, derived via immunoSEQ multiplex PCR, lists solely in-frame clones and lacks some. This sample has around 100,000 clones, with about 72% found just once. The specimen sequenced was PBMCs. These receptor sequences come from a woman aged 60-75 years in good health and CMV-seropositive.

The chain has TRBV4-1 and TRBJ1-5; perhaps TRBD1 as D (5 bases). V was pared by 4 bases and J by 7 bases, with 23 bases between. The CDR3 runs to 17 residues. The V gene's germline CDR1 is MGHRA and CDR2 YSYEKL. Here the CDR3 DNA reads TGCGCCAGCAGCCTAAGACCTTCCCCGGGGGTGGGACAGCCCCAGCATTTT. Protein product: CASSLRPSPGVGQPQHF.

This chain joins TRBV6-6 and TRBJ1-2, with 7 bases fitting TRBD1. The CDR3 is 15 amino acids. The germline gives CDR1 MNHNY, CDR2 SVGAGI (reference sequence). V shed 0 bases, J shed 0 bases, and the junction held 1 base outside the gene matches. The CDR3 region is CASSYSDRPNYGYTF. DNA for the CDR3: TGTGCCAGCAGTTACTCGGACAGGCCTAACTATGGCTACACCTTC.

V is TRBV13 and J is TRBJ2-2; D is undetermined. The CDR3 length is 11 residues. CDR1 PRHDT and CDR2 FYEKMQ come from the germline V gene (reference sequence). Trimming pared 7 bases from V and 2 bases from J, leaving 2 bases between. The CDR3 is CASTNTGELFF. The CDR3 DNA follows: TGTGCCAGCACAAACACCGGGGAGCTGTTTTTT. Full variable domain (outside the CDR3, taken from reference TRBV13 and TRBJ2-2): AAGVIQSPRHLIKEKRETATLKCYPIPRHDTVYWYQQGPGQDPQFLISFYEKMQSDKGSIPDRFSAQQFSDYHSELNMSSLELGDSALYFCASTNTGELFFGEGSRLTVL.

The V and J genes are TRBV7-9 and TRBJ2-7; TRBD1 matches at 7 bases. The CDR3 loop spans 14 amino acids. CDR1 and CDR2 (germline): SEHNR, FQNEAQ (reference sequence). The V gene end was trimmed by 5 bases and the J gene end by 0 bases; junction bases not matched to a gene: 4. CDR3: CASSPTGFSYEQYF. The CDR3 DNA sequence: TGTGCCAGCAGCCCGACAGGGTTCTCCTACGAGCAGTACTTC. Drawing the rest from reference TRBV7-9 and TRBJ2-7, the complete variable domain is DTGVSQNPRHKITKRGQNVTFRCDPISEHNRLYWYRQTLGQGPEFLTYFQNEAQLEKSRLLSDRFSAERPKGSFSTLEIQRTEQGDSAMYLCASSPTGFSYEQYFGPGTRLTVT.

This clone was recorded a few times. The rearrangement links TRBV30 to TRBJ1-1, with a weak D call TRBD1 (5 bases). Germline loops: CDR1 GTSNPN, CDR2 SVGIG (reference sequence). The germline V and J ends were trimmed by 2 bases and 13 bases, with 14 bases remaining between them. There are 11 residues in the CDR3. This chain's CDR3 is CAWSLGAVGFF. CDR3 bases: TGTGCCTGGAGTCTAGGGGCCGTGGGTTTCTTT.

The chain uses TRBV28 and TRBJ2-5, with D possibly TRBD1 on 6 matching bases. Germline V lookup: CDR1 MDHEN, CDR2 SYDVKM. The CDR3 loop spans 15 amino acids. The ends were cut back, 6 bases at V and 7 bases at J, with 21 bases in the middle. CDR3 in amino acids: CASSLTSGTLRTQYF. In DNA, the CDR3 is TGTGCCAGCAGCCTCACGTCCGGGACATTACGGACCCAGTACTTC.

V is TRBV4-1 and J is TRBJ2-1, with 15 bases aligning to TRBD2. Unmatched junction bases numbered 4, after V lost 1 base and J lost 9 bases. From germline, CDR1 is MGHRA and CDR2 YSYEKL. This CDR3 spans 16 amino acids. The CDR3 sequence is CASSQAGTSGRIEQFF. CDR3 coding DNA: TGCGCCAGCAGCCAAGCCGGGACTAGCGGGAGGATTGAGCAGTTCTTC.

The chain is built from TRBV27 and TRBJ2-7; weak D call: TRBD1 (6 bases). Germline lookup yields CDR1 MNHEY and CDR2 SMNVEV (reference sequence). CDR3 length: 11 amino acids. V was shortened by 10 bases and J by 8 bases, with 15 bases between the two germline ends. The DNA of the CDR3 is TGTGCCACGGTTGGGGGCGTGAAGCAGTACTTC. Amino acid sequence: CATVGGVKQYF.

V and J are TRBV27 and TRBJ1-1; weak D call: TRBD1 (6 bases). Looked up from germline, CDR1 is MNHEY and CDR2 is SMNVEV (reference sequence). CDR3 length: 16 amino acids. V lost 4 bases and J 1 base, leaving 16 bases between the germline ends. The DNA of the CDR3 is TGTGCCAGCAGTTCTCTTAAGGGACACTCGAACACTGAAGCTTTCTTT. It translates to CASSSLKGHSNTEAFF.

The genes are TRBV5-4 and TRBJ1-2; perhaps TRBD1 as D (6 bases). This CDR3 comprises 15 residues. Trimming pared 4 bases from V and 8 bases from J, leaving 21 bases between. The V gene's germline CDR1 is SGHNT and CDR2 YYREEE (reference sequence). The CDR3 region has the DNA TGTGCCAGCAGCCCAGGACGTGGGGGCTCTGAGGGCTACACCTTC. Its protein product is CASSPGRGGSEGYTF.

The gene calls are TRBV5-4 and TRBJ1-1; D gene unclear. Deletions cut 2 bases from V and 5 bases from J, with 10 bases between. Per the germline V gene, CDR1 is SGHNT and CDR2 is YYREEE (reference sequence). The length of the CDR3 is 13 residues. CDR3 nucleotide sequence: TGTGCCAGCAGCTTACCGCAGGTGACTGAAGCTTTCTTT. It encodes CASSLPQVTEAFF. Looking up the rest from reference TRBV5-4 and TRBJ1-1 gives the full variable domain: ETGVTQSPTHLIKTRGQQVTLRCSSQSGHNTVSWYQQALGQGPQFIFQYYREEENGRGNFPPRFSGLQFPNYSSELNVNALELDDSALYLCASSLPQVTEAFFGQGTRLTVV.

This rearrangement joins TRBV5-1 to TRBJ2-3; 7 bases map to TRBD2. J lost 4 bases, V lost 4 bases, and 9 bases had no gene match. Germline CDR1 reads SGHRS; CDR2 reads YFSETQ. CDR3 size: 15 residues. The CDR3 DNA reads as TGCGCCAGCAGCGTCTCCGGGGGGAGCGCAGATACGCAGTATTTT. Translation: CASSVSGGSADTQYF.

In its sample, this clone was seen a few times. The gene calls are TRBV11-2 and TRBJ1-1; 8 nucleotides match TRBD1. Germline-derived CDR1 and CDR2 are SGHAT and FQNNGV. This CDR3 is built from 13 residues. V gave up 4 bases and J gave up 11 bases; unmatched junction bases: 9. The CDR3 sequence is CASSWGQELRAFF. CDR3 bases: TGTGCCAGCAGCTGGGGACAGGAGCTGCGGGCTTTCTTT.

This clone was seen once. The V gene is TRBV28, the J gene TRBJ2-5; maybe TRBD2 (6 bases). Germline-derived CDR1 and CDR2 are MDHEN and SYDVKM. V lost 7 bases, J lost 7 bases, and 19 bases lay in between. This CDR3 has 14 residues. CDR3 coding DNA: TGTGCCAGCACCGAAGACTCAACGCGGGGGACCCAGTACTTC. It codes for CASTEDSTRGTQYF.

Concerning this clone: In the same sample, other DNA sequences code for this CDR3. This chain links TRBV29-1 with TRBJ2-1, with TRBD2 matching 12 bases. Germline V CDR1 and CDR2: SQVTM, ANQGSEA. After removal of 3 bases from V and 7 bases from J, the junction contained 4 bases not matched to a gene. CDR3 length: 14 residues. Written as DNA, the CDR3 is TGCAGCGTTGAGGCGACTAGCGGGAGTAATGAGCAGTTCTTC. It is translated as CSVEATSGSNEQFF.

This clone was counted once. The chain carries TRBV7-3 and TRBJ2-5; D may be TRBD1 (5 bases). V lost 6 bases, J lost 3 bases, and 11 bases lay in between. The CDR3 is made up of 13 amino acids. Germline CDR1 reads SGHTA; CDR2 reads FQGTGA. The chain's CDR3 is CASSVGAEETQYF. In DNA form, the CDR3 reads TGTGCCAGCAGTGTTGGGGCAGAAGAGACCCAGTACTTC. Complete variable domain (other parts from reference TRBV7-3 and TRBJ2-5): GAGVSQTPSNKVTEKGKYVELRCDPISGHTALYWYRQSLGQGPEFLIYFQGTGAADDSGLPNDRFFAVRPEGSVSTLKIQRTERGDSAVYLCASSVGAEETQYFGPGTRLLVL.

The V call is TRBV7-3, the J call TRBJ2-7; no clear D. This CDR3 comprises 13 residues. Between the trimmed V and J ends, which lost 3 bases and 4 bases, there was a span of 10 bases. CDR1 is SGHTA and CDR2 is FQGTGA in the germline V gene. The CDR3 coding sequence is TGTGCCAGCAGCTTTACCCCCGGGTACGAGCAGTACTTC. This sequence encodes CASSFTPGYEQYF.

The chain has TRBV5-1 and TRBJ2-5; 8 nucleotides align to TRBD1. This CDR3 comprises 16 residues. The J segment lost 7 bases and the V segment lost 0 bases, leaving 11 bases of the junction unmatched. Germline CDR1 reads SGHRS; CDR2 reads YFSETQ. The CDR3 bases are TGCGCCAGCAGCTTGGCGCACAGGGACAGGCAACCGACCCAGTACTTC. Translated, it gives CASSLAHRDRQPTQYF.

The V gene is TRBV5-1, the J gene TRBJ2-3; D is perhaps TRBD1 (6 bases). Germline CDR1 and CDR2: SGHRS and YFSETQ. V was cut by 1 base and J by 0 bases, with 6 bases left in between. This CDR3 is 14 amino acids long. CDR3 DNA: TGCGCCAGCAGCTTGACAGGGAGCACAGATACGCAGTATTTT. Its protein is CASSLTGSTDTQYF.

This clone was detected many times. The chain employs TRBV9 and TRBJ2-1; D is perhaps TRBD1 (6 bases). The CDR3 spans 17 residues. Germline V gene lookup returns CDR1 SGDLS and CDR2 YYNGEE. The V and J ends lost 2 bases and 0 bases respectively, with 15 bases between them. This chain's CDR3 is CASSVTGILSSYNEQFF. The CDR3 coding sequence is TGTGCCAGCAGCGTTACAGGGATCCTGAGCTCCTACAATGAGCAGTTCTTC.

V usage is TRBV10-2 and J usage is TRBJ1-3; D may be TRBD1 (5 bases). The germline V and J ends were trimmed by 0 bases and 1 base, with 13 bases remaining between them. The CDR3 is made up of 17 amino acids. Per germline, CDR1 WSHSY and CDR2 SAAADI. The CDR3 nucleotides read TGCGCCAGCAGTGAGTCGACGGGGACTGGTTCTGGAAACACCATATATTTT. Its translation is CASSESTGTGSGNTIYF.

This clone was counted a few times. This chain links TRBV7-9 with TRBJ1-1; 9 nucleotides align to TRBD1. The CDR3 consists of 14 residues. Trimming cost V 5 bases and J 4 bases; bases outside gene matches: 5. Germline CDR1 SEHNR, CDR2 FQNEAQ (reference sequence). CDR3 nucleotide sequence: TGTGCCAGCAGCCCCCAGACAGGGGGCACTGAAGCTTTCTTT. It codes for CASSPQTGGTEAFF.

This chain uses TRBV11-2 with TRBJ1-3; D uncertain. Trimming pared 2 bases from V and 0 bases from J, leaving 8 bases between. The CDR3 extends over 15 amino acids. Germline CDR1 SGHAT, CDR2 FQNNGV. CDR3 loop: CASSLQAFSGNTIYF. In DNA form, the CDR3 reads TGTGCCAGCAGCTTACAGGCGTTCTCTGGAAACACCATATATTTT.

The chain couples TRBV29-1 to TRBJ1-2; TRBD1 is a possible D gene (6 bases). The CDR3 is made up of 14 amino acids. CDR1 SQVTM and CDR2 ANQGSEA come from the germline V gene. V shed 6 bases and J shed 0 bases, with 14 bases lying between them. The CDR3 here is CSVDPTGPNYGYTF. The CDR3, as DNA: TGCAGCGTGGACCCGACAGGTCCTAACTATGGCTACACCTTC.